The following is a T cell receptor beta chain sequence with its context. Its target is unknown. TCRdb analysed the reads with MiXCR anew, one entry per CDR3 protein. The repertoire holds more than 40,000 distinct CDR3 sequences, around 23% seen once, with approximately 90% in the top ten. The record originates from a study of T cell repertoires in cytomegalovirus infection. J gave up 4 bases and V 2 bases, and 4 bases lay outside the gene matches. The CDR3 has 14 residues. The V gene's germline CDR1 is LGHNA and CDR2 YSLEER. The sample here was CD8+ T cells from cultured PBMCs, taken from culture after CMV antigen stimulation. The sequence derives from a human donor in good health (CMV status not recorded). Some clones in this sample may be carry-over from other donors' samples. The genes are TRBV4-3 and TRBJ1-1; 7 positions match TRBD1. Here the CDR3 reads CASSQLGQFTEAFF. In DNA form, the CDR3 reads TGCGCCAGCAGCCAACTGGGACAGTTCACTGAAGCTTTCTTT.